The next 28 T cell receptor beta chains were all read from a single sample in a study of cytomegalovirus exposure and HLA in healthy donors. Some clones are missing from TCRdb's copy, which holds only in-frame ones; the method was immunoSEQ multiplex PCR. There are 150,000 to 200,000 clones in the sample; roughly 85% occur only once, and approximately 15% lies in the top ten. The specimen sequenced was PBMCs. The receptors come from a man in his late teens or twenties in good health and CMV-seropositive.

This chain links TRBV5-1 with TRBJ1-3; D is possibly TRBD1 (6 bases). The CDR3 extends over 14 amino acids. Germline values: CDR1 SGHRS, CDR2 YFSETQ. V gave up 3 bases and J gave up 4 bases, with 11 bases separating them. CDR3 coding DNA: TGCGCCAGCAGCTCGGGGACATTCGGAAACACCATATATTTT. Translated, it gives CASSSGTFGNTIYF.

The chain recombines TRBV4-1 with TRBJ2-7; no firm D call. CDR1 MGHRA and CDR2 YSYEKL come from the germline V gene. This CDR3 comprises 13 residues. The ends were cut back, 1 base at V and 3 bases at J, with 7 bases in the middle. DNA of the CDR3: TGCGCCAGCAGCCAAGTTGCCAGCTACGAGCAGTACTTC. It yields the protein CASSQVASYEQYF.

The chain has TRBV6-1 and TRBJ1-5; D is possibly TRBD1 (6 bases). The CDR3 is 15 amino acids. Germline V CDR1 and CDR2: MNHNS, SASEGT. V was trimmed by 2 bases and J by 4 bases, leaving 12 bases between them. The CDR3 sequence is CASSEQPQGNQPQHF. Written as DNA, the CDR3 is TGTGCCAGCAGTGAACAGCCACAGGGAAATCAGCCCCAGCATTTT.

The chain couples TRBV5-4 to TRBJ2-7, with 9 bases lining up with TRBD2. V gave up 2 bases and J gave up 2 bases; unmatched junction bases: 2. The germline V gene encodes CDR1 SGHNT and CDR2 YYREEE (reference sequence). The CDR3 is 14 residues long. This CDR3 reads CASSFSGGPYEQYF. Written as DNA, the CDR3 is TGTGCCAGCAGCTTTAGCGGGGGCCCCTACGAGCAGTACTTC.

In DNA form, the CDR3 reads TGTGCCAGTAGTATCCTCGATCGACAGGGGATTTCACCCCTCCACTTT. Residues: CASSILDRQGISPLHF. The chain carries TRBV19 and TRBJ1-6, with 8 bases lining up with TRBD1. The CDR3 has 16 residues. The V segment lost 3 bases and the J segment 9 bases; nucleotides outside the gene matches: 10. Germline CDR1 reads LNHDA; CDR2 reads SQIVND (reference sequence).

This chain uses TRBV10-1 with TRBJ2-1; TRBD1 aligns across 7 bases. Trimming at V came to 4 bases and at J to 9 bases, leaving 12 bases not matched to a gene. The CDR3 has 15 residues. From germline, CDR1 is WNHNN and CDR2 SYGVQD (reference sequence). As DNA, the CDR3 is TGCGCCAGCAGTGTAGACAGGGTATCGTCAGGTGAGCAGTTCTTC. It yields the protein CASSVDRVSSGEQFF.

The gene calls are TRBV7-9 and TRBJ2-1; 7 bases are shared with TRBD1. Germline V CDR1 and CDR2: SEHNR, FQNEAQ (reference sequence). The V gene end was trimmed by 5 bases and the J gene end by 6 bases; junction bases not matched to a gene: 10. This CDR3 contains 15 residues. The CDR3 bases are TGTGCCAGCAGCCGGACAGGTGCGGGCGGCAATGAGCAGTTCTTC. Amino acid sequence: CASSRTGAGGNEQFF. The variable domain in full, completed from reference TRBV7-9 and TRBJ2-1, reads DTGVSQNPRHKITKRGQNVTFRCDPISEHNRLYWYRQTLGQGPEFLTYFQNEAQLEKSRLLSDRFSAERPKGSFSTLEIQRTEQGDSAMYLCASSRTGAGGNEQFFGPGTRLTVL.

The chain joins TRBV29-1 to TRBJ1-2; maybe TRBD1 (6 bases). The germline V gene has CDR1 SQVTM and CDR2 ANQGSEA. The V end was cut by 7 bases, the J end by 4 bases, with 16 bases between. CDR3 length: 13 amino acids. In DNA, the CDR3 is TGCAGCGCTGGCTTAGGGGGTCTCTATGGCTACACCTTC. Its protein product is CSAGLGGLYGYTF.

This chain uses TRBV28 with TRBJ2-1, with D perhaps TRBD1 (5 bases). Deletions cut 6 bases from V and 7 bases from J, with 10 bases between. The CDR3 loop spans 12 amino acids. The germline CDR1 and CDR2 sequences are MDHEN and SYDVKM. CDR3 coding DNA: TGTGCCAGCAGGGTAAGGGGTAATGAGCAGTTCTTC. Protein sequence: CASRVRGNEQFF.

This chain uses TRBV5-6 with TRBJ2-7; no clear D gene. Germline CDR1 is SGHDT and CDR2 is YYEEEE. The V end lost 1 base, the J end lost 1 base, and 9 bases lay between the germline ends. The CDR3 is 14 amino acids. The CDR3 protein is CASSLSLLSYEQYF. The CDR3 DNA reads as TGTGCCAGCAGCTTGTCCCTCCTTTCCTACGAGCAGTACTTC.

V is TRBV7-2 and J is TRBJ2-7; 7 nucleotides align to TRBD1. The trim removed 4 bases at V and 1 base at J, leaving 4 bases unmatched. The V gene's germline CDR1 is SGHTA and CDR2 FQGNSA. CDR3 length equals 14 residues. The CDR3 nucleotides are TGTGCCAGCAGCTCCCGGGGACAGTCCTACGAGCAGTACTTC. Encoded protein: CASSSRGQSYEQYF. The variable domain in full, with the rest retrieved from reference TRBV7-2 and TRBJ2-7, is GAGVSQSPSNKVTEKGKDVELRCDPISGHTALYWYRQSLGQGLEFLIYFQGNSAPDKSGLPSDRFSAERTGGSVSTLTIQRTQQEDSAVYLCASSSRGQSYEQYFGPGTRLTVT.

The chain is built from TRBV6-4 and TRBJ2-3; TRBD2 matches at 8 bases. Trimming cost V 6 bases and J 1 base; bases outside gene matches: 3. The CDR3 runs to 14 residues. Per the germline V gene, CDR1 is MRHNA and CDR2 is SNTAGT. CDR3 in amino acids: CASSILAGTDTQYF. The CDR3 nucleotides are TGTGCCAGCAGCATACTAGCGGGCACAGATACGCAGTATTTT.

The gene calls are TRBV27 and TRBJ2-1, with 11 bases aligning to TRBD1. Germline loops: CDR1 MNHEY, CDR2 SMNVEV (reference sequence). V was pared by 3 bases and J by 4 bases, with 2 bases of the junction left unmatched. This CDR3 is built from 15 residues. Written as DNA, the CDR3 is TGTGCCAGCAGTTTCCGGGACAGGGGGTACAATGAGCAGTTCTTC. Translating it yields CASSFRDRGYNEQFF.

The CDR3 nucleotides are TGTGCCAGCAGCTTACAGAATGAAAAACTGTTTTTT. This translates into CASSLQNEKLFF. The chain has TRBV7-9 and TRBJ1-4; unclear D gene. CDR3 length equals 12 residues. The V end lost 2 bases, the J end lost 5 bases, and 3 bases lay between the germline ends. Germline values: CDR1 SEHNR, CDR2 FQNEAQ (reference sequence).

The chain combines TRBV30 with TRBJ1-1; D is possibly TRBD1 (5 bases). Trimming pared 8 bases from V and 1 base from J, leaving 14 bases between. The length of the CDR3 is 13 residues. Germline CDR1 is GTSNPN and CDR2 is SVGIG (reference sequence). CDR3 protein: CARQRLWNTEAFF. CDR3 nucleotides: TGTGCCCGACAGAGGCTCTGGAACACTGAAGCTTTCTTT. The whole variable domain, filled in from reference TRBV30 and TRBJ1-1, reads SQTIHQWPATLVQPVGSPLSLECTVEGTSNPNLYWYRQAAGRGLQLLFYSVGIGQISSEVPQNLSASRPQDRQFILSSKKLLLSDSGFYLCARQRLWNTEAFFGQGTRLTVV.

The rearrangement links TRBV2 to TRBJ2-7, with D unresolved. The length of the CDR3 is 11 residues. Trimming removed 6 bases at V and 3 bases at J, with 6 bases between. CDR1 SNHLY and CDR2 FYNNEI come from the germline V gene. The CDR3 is CASRAYYEQYF. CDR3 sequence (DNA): TGTGCCAGCAGGGCTTACTACGAGCAGTACTTC.

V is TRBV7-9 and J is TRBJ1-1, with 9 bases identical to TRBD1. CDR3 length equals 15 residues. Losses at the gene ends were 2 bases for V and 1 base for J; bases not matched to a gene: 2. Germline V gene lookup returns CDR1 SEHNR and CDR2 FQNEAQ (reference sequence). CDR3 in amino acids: CASSLLDRGNTEAFF. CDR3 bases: TGTGCCAGCAGCTTACTGGACAGGGGGAACACTGAAGCTTTCTTT.

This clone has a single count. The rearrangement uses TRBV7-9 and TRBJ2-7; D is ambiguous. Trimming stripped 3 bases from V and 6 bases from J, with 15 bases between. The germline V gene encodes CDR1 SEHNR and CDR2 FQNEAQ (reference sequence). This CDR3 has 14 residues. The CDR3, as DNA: TGTGCCAGCAGCTTGTCGCAGACTCCTATCGAGCAGTACTTC. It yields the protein CASSLSQTPIEQYF.

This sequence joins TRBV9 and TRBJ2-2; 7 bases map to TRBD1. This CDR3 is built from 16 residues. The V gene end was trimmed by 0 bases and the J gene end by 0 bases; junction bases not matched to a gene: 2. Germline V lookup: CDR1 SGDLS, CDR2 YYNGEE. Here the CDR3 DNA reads TGTGCCAGCAGCGTAGCTGGGACAGCGAACACCGGGGAGCTGTTTTTT. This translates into CASSVAGTANTGELFF.

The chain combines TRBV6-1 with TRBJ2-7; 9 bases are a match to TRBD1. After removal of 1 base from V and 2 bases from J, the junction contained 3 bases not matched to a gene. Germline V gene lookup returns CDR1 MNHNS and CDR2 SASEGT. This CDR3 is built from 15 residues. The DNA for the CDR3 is TGTGCCAGCAGTGAAGACAGGGGGCAGGCCTACGAGCAGTACTTC. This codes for CASSEDRGQAYEQYF.

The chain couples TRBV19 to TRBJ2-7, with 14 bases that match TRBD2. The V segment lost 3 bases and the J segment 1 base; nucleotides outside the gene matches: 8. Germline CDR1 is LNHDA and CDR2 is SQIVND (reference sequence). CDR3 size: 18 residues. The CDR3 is CASSIRLAGGPRSYEQYF. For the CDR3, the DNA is TGTGCCAGTAGTATCCGACTAGCGGGAGGGCCGAGGTCCTACGAGCAGTACTTC. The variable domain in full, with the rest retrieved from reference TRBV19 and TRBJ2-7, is DGGITQSPKYLFRKEGQNVTLSCEQNLNHDAMYWYRQDPGQGLRLIYYSQIVNDFQKGDIAEGYSVSREKKESFPLTVTSAQKNPTAFYLCASSIRLAGGPRSYEQYFGPGTRLTVT.

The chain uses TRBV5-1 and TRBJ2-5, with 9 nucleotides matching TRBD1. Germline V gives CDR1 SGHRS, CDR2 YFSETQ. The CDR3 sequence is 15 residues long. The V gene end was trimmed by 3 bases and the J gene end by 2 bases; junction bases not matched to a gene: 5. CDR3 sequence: CASSSGQGTQETQYF. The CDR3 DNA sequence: TGCGCCAGCAGCTCAGGACAGGGGACTCAAGAGACCCAGTACTTC.

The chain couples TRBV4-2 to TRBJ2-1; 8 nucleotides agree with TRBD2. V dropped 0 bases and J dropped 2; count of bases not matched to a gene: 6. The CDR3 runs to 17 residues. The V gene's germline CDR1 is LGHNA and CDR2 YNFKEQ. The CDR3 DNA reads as TGTGCCAGCAGCCAAGATGTTCCGGGAGGGGCCTACAATGAGCAGTTCTTC. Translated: CASSQDVPGGAYNEQFF.

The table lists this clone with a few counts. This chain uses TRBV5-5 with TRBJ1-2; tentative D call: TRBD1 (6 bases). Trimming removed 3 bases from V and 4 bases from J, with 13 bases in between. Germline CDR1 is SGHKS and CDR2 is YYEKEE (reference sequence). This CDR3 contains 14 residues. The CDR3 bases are TGTGCCAGCAGCTCCCTAGGGACACCCTATGGCTACACCTTC. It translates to CASSSLGTPYGYTF.

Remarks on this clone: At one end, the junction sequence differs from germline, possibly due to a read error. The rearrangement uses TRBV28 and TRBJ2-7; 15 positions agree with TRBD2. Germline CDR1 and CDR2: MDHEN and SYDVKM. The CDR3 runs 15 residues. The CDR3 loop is CASSSSGTSGGPLDF. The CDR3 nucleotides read TGTGCCAGCAGTTCCTCCGGGACTAGCGGGGGGCCCCTGGACTTC.

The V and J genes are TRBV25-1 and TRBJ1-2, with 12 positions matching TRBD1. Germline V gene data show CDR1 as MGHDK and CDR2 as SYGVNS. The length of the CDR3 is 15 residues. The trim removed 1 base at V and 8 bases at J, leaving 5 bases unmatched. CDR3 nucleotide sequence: TGTGCCAGCAGTGAATCGGGACAGGGGGCGTGGGGCTACACCTTC. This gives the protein CASSESGQGAWGYTF.

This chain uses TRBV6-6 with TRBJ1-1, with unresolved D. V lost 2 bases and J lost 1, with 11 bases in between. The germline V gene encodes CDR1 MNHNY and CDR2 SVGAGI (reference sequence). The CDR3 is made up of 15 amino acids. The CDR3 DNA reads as TGTGCCAGCAGTTACGTAACGGTTGGGAACACTGAAGCTTTCTTT. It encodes CASSYVTVGNTEAFF.

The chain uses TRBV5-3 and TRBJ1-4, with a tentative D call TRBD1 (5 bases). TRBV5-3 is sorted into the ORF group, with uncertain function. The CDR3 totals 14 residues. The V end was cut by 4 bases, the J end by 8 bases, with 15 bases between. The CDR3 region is CARSLGTLGEKLFF. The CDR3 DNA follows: TGTGCCAGAAGCCTCGGGACTCTTGGGGAAAAACTGTTTTTT.